This is a list of T cell receptor beta chains from one sample in a study of cytomegalovirus exposure and HLA in healthy donors. The repertoire was sequenced with immunoSEQ multiplex PCR; TCRdb's copy has only in-frame clones and lacks some. The sample consists of hundreds of thousands of clones, approximately 90% of them appearing once. The sample comprised PBMCs. The receptors come from a woman between 18 and 30 years old in good health and CMV-seronegative. Each CDR3 is given with its conserved first and last residue. The order of the fields is CDR3 DNA, CDR3 protein, clone size, D gene, J gene, V gene. D genes are given only for firm matches. For some rows the clone size is stated as once, few or many, or as a class when expanded; others skip it.

DNA: TGTGCCAGCAGCTTTTCGGACCTCGGGACAGGGATACGGGGCTACACCTTC; CDR3: CASSFSDLGTGIRGYTF; size: -; D: TRBD1; J: TRBJ1-2; V: TRBV5-6
DNA: TGTGCCAGTAGTATTCGGGGGGTAATGAACACTGAAGCTTTCTTT; CDR3: CASSIRGVMNTEAFF; size: -; D: -; J: TRBJ1-1; V: TRBV19
DNA: TGTGCCAGCAGTTCAAACAGGGGTCCCATGGCCGAGCAGTACTTC; CDR3: CASSSNRGPMAEQYF; size: few; D: TRBD1; J: TRBJ2-7; V: TRBV27
DNA: TGCGCCAGCAGTGAGTCGATCCTAGCGGGCTCGGATTTAGGTAATGAGCAGTTCTTC; CDR3: CASSESILAGSDLGNEQFF; size: -; D: TRBD2; J: TRBJ2-1; V: TRBV10-1
DNA: TGTGCCAGTAGTGGACTAGCGGACAATGAGCAGTTCTTC; CDR3: CASSGLADNEQFF; size: -; D: TRBD2; J: TRBJ2-1; V: TRBV19
DNA: TGTGCCAGCAGTTACATACTGACAGGGGAGACTGAAGCTTTCTTT; CDR3: CASSYILTGETEAFF; size: -; D: TRBD1; J: TRBJ1-1; V: TRBV6-5
DNA: TGCGCCAGCAGCCGGTACCGGGATAATAATTCACCCCTCCACTTT; CDR3: CASSRYRDNNSPLHF; size: -; D: -; J: TRBJ1-6; V: TRBV4-3
DNA: TGTGCCAGCGGGGACAGTTCCTACGAGCAGTACTTC; CDR3: CASGDSSYEQYF; size: once; D: TRBD1; J: TRBJ2-7; V: TRBV7-2
DNA: TGTGCCAGCAGCAAACGGACTCACCCTCTCTCCTACGAGCAGTACTTC; CDR3: CASSKRTHPLSYEQYF; size: -; D: -; J: TRBJ2-7; V: TRBV21-1
DNA: TGTGCCAGCAGCTCCCAGGGAATGGGCACAGATACGCAGTATTTT; CDR3: CASSSQGMGTDTQYF; size: -; D: -; J: TRBJ2-3; V: TRBV7-3
DNA: TGTGCCAGCAGTTCTGCCACTCCCAACACTGAAGCTTTCTTT; CDR3: CASSSATPNTEAFF; size: -; D: -; J: TRBJ1-1; V: TRBV6-6
DNA: TGCGCCAGCAGCTCAGGGGCCCACACCCAGCAAGAGACCCAGTACTTC; CDR3: CASSSGAHTQQETQYF; size: -; D: -; J: TRBJ2-5; V: TRBV5-1
DNA: TGTGCCAGCAGCCCCTGGGACAGGGAAGGCACCGGGGAGCTGTTTTTT; CDR3: CASSPWDREGTGELFF; size: -; D: TRBD1; J: TRBJ2-2; V: TRBV7-9
DNA: TGTGCCATCAGTGATTCGGGGGGCCGAGAGACCCAGTACTTC; CDR3: CAISDSGGRETQYF; size: -; D: -; J: TRBJ2-5; V: TRBV10-3
DNA: TGTGCCAGCAGCTGGCTGAACACTGAAGCTTTCTTT; CDR3: CASSWLNTEAFF; size: -; D: -; J: TRBJ1-1; V: TRBV7-9
DNA: TGTGCCAGCAGGGCGGACAGGGAAGGGAGAGAGCAGTACTTC; CDR3: CASRADREGREQYF; size: -; D: TRBD1; J: TRBJ2-7; V: TRBV6-1
DNA: TGTGCCAGTAGTATTAAGTTGGACAGGGCCTCCCCCTACGAGCAGTACTTC; CDR3: CASSIKLDRASPYEQYF; size: -; D: TRBD1; J: TRBJ2-7; V: TRBV19
DNA: TGTGCCAGCAGCTTACACTCAATGAACACTGAAGCTTTCTTT; CDR3: CASSLHSMNTEAFF; size: -; D: -; J: TRBJ1-1; V: TRBV7-2
DNA: TGCGCCAGCAGTGAGTCAGCAGGGAACACTGAAGCTTTCTTT; CDR3: CASSESAGNTEAFF; size: -; D: -; J: TRBJ1-1; V: TRBV10-1
DNA: TGTGCCAGCAGCTTGGCTGGCGGGGGGGCCTATACGCAGTATTTT; CDR3: CASSLAGGGAYTQYF; size: -; D: TRBD2; J: TRBJ2-3; V: TRBV5-4